The rows below give T cell receptor beta chains drawn from one sample of a study of long-term antiretroviral therapy in people with HIV. The method was immunoSEQ multiplex PCR; TCRdb's version includes in-frame clones alone and lacks a portion of them. The sample contains under 30,000 clones, roughly four fifths of which appear only once. This material consisted of unsorted PBMCs, taken 0.8 years before starting antiretroviral therapy. These TCRs come from a man in his late teens or twenties with HIV. CDR3s include the opening cysteine and the closing phenylalanine or tryptophan. Each record gives: V gene, CDR3 length, D gene, clone size, J gene, CDR3 protein, CDR3 DNA. The D gene is left open where the match is weak. Where a row states a size, it is once, few, many or the class of an expanded clone; other rows omit it.

TRBV7-9	14	NA	NA	TRBJ2-5	CASSLESVFGTQYF	TGTGCCAGCAGCTTAGAAAGTGTTTTCGGGACCCAGTACTTC
TRBV9	14	TRBD1	NA	TRBJ2-5	CASSGGQGPETQYF	TGTGCCAGCAGCGGGGGACAGGGGCCCGAGACCCAGTACTTC
TRBV5-1	14	NA	NA	TRBJ1-1	CASSVDVGSTEAFF	TGCGCCAGCAGCGTGGACGTAGGGAGCACTGAAGCTTTCTTT
TRBV7-2	17	NA	NA	TRBJ1-5	CASSPATVRYSNQPQHF	TGTGCCAGCAGCCCTGCGACAGTCCGGTATAGCAATCAGCCCCAGCATTTT
TRBV7-2	14	NA	few	TRBJ1-4	CASSFIGGREKLFF	TGTGCCAGCAGCTTCATCGGGGGACGAGAAAAACTGTTTTTT
TRBV6-1	15	TRBD1	NA	TRBJ2-7	CASTIRTGSYGEQYF	TGTGCCAGCACCATACGGACAGGGAGCTACGGAGAGCAGTACTTC
TRBV9	15	NA	once	TRBJ2-3	CASSSGARTSDTQYF	TGTGCCAGCAGCTCGGGAGCTCGTACGTCGGATACGCAGTATTTT
TRBV19	16	TRBD2	NA	TRBJ2-1	CASSIDGTSGYNEQFF	TGTGCCAGTAGTATAGATGGGACTAGCGGTTACAATGAGCAGTTCTTC
TRBV4-1	19	TRBD2	NA	TRBJ2-5	CASSQVGLAGGSAQETQYF	TGCGCCAGCAGCCAAGTCGGACTAGCGGGGGGATCAGCCCAAGAGACCCAGTACTTC
TRBV28	17	TRBD2	NA	TRBJ2-1	CASTSMGLAGERYEQFF	TGTGCCAGCACCTCGATGGGACTAGCGGGAGAGCGTTATGAGCAGTTCTTC
TRBV27	19	TRBD2	NA	TRBJ2-7	CASRPPPTSGHIRGYEQYF	TGTGCCAGCAGACCCCCCCCGACTAGCGGACATATAAGAGGCTACGAGCAGTACTTC
TRBV30	12	NA	NA	TRBJ1-4	CAWSVRDEKLFF	TGTGCCTGGAGTGTTAGAGATGAAAAACTGTTTTTT
TRBV7-9	17	NA	NA	TRBJ1-1	CASSLGPWGVKNTEAFF	TGTGCCAGCAGCTTAGGGCCTTGGGGCGTGAAGAACACTGAAGCTTTCTTT
TRBV5-5	17	NA	NA	TRBJ2-2	CASSLLGGFGGTGELFF	TGTGCCAGCAGCCTTCTCGGAGGCTTTGGTGGCACCGGGGAGCTGTTTTTT
TRBV18	14	TRBD1	NA	TRBJ1-2	CASSPLGTGSGYTF	TGTGCCAGCTCACCTCTCGGGACAGGGAGTGGCTACACCTTC
TRBV7-9	13	NA	NA	TRBJ1-2	CASSFETNYGYTF	TGTGCCAGCAGCTTTGAGACAAACTATGGCTACACCTTC
TRBV5-5	14	NA	NA	TRBJ2-2	CASSPGPNTGELFF	TGTGCCAGCAGCCCCGGACCAAACACCGGGGAGCTGTTTTTT
TRBV7-3	13	NA	NA	TRBJ2-1	CASSLNPRSREFF	TGTGCCAGCAGCTTAAACCCGAGGTCGAGGGAGTTCTTC